A selection of T cell receptor beta chains follows, all from one sample in a study of OX40 agonist ivuxolimab in advanced cancers. Generated by immunoSEQ multiplex PCR, the TCRdb table keeps only in-frame clones and is missing some. The repertoire consists of fewer than 100,000 clones, with about 89% occurring once and the leading ten covering about 0.75%. Sample: CD4+ or CD8+ T cells sorted from blood, taken in a trial of the OX40 agonist ivuxolimab. These receptors were obtained from an adult with an advanced solid tumor such as melanoma, head and neck, liver or kidney cancer. CDR3s include the opening cysteine and the closing phenylalanine or tryptophan.

v_call: TRBV28; cdr3_aa: CASSEGILNEKLFF
v_call: TRBV7-2; cdr3_aa: CASSLVGGTEYEQYF
v_call: TRBV18; cdr3_aa: CASSPGHADEQYF
v_call: TRBV10-2; cdr3_aa: CASSESGTYEQYF
v_call: TRBV7-8; cdr3_aa: CASSLVSGATSSYEQYF
v_call: TRBV5-4; cdr3_aa: CASSKRTGENTGELFF
v_call: TRBV7-6; cdr3_aa: CASSPPGHRYNEQFF
v_call: TRBV6-6; cdr3_aa: CASSATSGTGETQYF
v_call: TRBV7-3; cdr3_aa: CASSDGTSTGEQYF
v_call: TRBV5-6; cdr3_aa: CASSSLVITEAFF
v_call: TRBV9; cdr3_aa: CASSPLSTGELFF
v_call: TRBV14; cdr3_aa: CASSQTGQSNSGANVLTF
v_call: TRBV6-1; cdr3_aa: CASGSPGSNTEAFF
v_call: TRBV21-1; cdr3_aa: CASSKKTGSPAAGTEAYEQYF
v_call: TRBV5-1; cdr3_aa: CASSSPPGAGEAFF
v_call: TRBV7-2; cdr3_aa: CASSLDGTGDTEAFF
v_call: TRBV5-6; cdr3_aa: CASSTRDRDQPQHF
v_call: TRBV5-1; cdr3_aa: CASSLTDTGELFF
v_call: TRBV5-1; cdr3_aa: CASSSRPVGGSEQYF
v_call: TRBV7-8; cdr3_aa: CASSSTGDEQYF
v_call: TRBV7-7; cdr3_aa: CASSLEAGGKLFF
v_call: TRBV19; cdr3_aa: CASGRGAGNQPQHF
v_call: TRBV5-6; cdr3_aa: CASSLYGPSYRSGNTIYF
v_call: TRBV6-5; cdr3_aa: CASSYGRIDTQYF
v_call: TRBV28; cdr3_aa: CASSLSAETQYF
v_call: TRBV5-1; cdr3_aa: CASGTRDRGYEQFF
v_call: TRBV5-1; cdr3_aa: CASTPPSGENTGELFF
v_call: TRBV7-9; cdr3_aa: CASSPTGDPYNEQFF
v_call: TRBV9; cdr3_aa: CASSVGGGLDNEQFF
v_call: TRBV10-3; cdr3_aa: CAISRNTEAFF
v_call: TRBV19; cdr3_aa: CASSISWGNQPQHF
v_call: TRBV2; cdr3_aa: CAVQGGGVNQPQHF
v_call: TRBV11-3; cdr3_aa: CASSLTGRSYNEQFF
v_call: TRBV29-1; cdr3_aa: CSVVGQGGTYEQYF
v_call: TRBV6-1; cdr3_aa: CASSEGRHQPQHF
v_call: TRBV28; cdr3_aa: CASSLGTGSYGELFF
v_call: TRBV6-6; cdr3_aa: CASSDRNTGELFF
v_call: TRBV9; cdr3_aa: CASSVLGGGGQETQYF
v_call: TRBV6-5; cdr3_aa: CASSLRGDSPQHF
v_call: TRBV5-1; cdr3_aa: CASSSGGRPGHEQYF
v_call: TRBV27; cdr3_aa: CASSLSGQVGADTQYF
v_call: TRBV29-1; cdr3_aa: CSVVLAFTYNEQFF
v_call: TRBV18; cdr3_aa: CASSRGGDQPQHF
v_call: TRBV7-8; cdr3_aa: CASSLLAGITDTQYF
v_call: TRBV4-1; cdr3_aa: CASSLSRAINQPQHF
v_call: TRBV12-5; cdr3_aa: CASGLVGADTQYF
v_call: TRBV4-3; cdr3_aa: CASSLQDTPHTF
v_call: TRBV5-5; cdr3_aa: CASSLQGQNTEAFF
v_call: TRBV9; cdr3_aa: CASSSSRQGRGETQYF
v_call: TRBV29-1; cdr3_aa: CSVETGGEKLFF
v_call: TRBV30; cdr3_aa: CAWSRGIEQYF
v_call: TRBV11-3; cdr3_aa: CASSPRRGKLFF
v_call: TRBV28; cdr3_aa: CASSLNLYGDREMGTEAFF